The T cell receptor (beta chain) described here comes from a study of blood T cell repertoires in COVID-19. Per the authors' pipeline: Estimation of nucleated cell counts relied on the amplification of reference gene primers. Clones were sequenced by immunoSEQ multiplex PCR, and TCRdb holds only the in-frame ones, with some missing. V and J calls and clone size are copied from that table; D and trimming were computed from the DNA. The sample contains roughly 200,000 clones, roughly 89% of which appear only once. CDR3 length: 12 amino acids. Germline loops: CDR1 MNHEY, CDR2 SVGAGI. This clone was counted between two and nine times. One end of the junction does not line up with germline, which may come from a read error.

The clonotype originates from a woman aged 30 to 39 who had been exposed to COVID-19. Sequenced material: PBMCs or T cells enriched from blood (not recorded which). The chain carries TRBV6-5 and TRBJ1-2; maybe TRBD1 (6 bases). CDR3 DNA sequence: TGTGCCAGCAGTAACTCAGGGGTCGGCTACACCTTC. Protein sequence: CASSNSGVGYTF.